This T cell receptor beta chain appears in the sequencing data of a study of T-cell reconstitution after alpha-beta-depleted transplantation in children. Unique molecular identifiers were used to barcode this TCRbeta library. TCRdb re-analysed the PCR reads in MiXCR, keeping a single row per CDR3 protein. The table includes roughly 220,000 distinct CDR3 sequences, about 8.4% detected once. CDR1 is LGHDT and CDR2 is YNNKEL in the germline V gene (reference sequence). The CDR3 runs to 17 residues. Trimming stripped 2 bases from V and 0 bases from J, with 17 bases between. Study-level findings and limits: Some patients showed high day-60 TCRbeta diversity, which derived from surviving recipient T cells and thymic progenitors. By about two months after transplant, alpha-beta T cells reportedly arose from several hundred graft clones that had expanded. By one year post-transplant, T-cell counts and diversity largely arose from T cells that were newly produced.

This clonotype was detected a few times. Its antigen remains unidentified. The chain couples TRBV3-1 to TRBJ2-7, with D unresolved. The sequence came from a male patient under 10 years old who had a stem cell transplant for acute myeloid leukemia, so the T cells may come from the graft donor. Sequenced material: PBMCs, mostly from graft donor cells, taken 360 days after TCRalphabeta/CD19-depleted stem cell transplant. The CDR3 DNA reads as TGTGCCAGCAGCCAACGATCATGCGCTAACCCCTCCTACGAGCAGTACGTC. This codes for CASSQRSCANPSYEQYV.